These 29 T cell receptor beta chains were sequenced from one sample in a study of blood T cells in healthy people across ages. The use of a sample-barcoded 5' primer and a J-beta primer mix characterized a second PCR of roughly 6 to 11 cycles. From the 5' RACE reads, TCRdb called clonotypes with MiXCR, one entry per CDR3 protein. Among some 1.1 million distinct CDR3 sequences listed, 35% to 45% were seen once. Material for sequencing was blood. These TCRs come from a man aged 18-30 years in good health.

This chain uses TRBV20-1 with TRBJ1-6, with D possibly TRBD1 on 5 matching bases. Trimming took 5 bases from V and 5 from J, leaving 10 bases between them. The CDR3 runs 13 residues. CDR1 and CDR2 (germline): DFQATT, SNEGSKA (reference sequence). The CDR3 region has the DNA TGCAGTGCTCTTGACAGCAATAATTCACCCCTCCACTTT. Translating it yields CSALDSNNSPLHF.

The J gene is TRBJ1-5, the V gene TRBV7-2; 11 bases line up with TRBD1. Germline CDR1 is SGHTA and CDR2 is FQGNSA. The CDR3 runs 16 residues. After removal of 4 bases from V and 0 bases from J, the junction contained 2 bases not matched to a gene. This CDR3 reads CASSYGQGASNQPQHF. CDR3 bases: TGTGCCAGCAGCTACGGACAGGGGGCTAGCAATCAGCCCCAGCATTTT.

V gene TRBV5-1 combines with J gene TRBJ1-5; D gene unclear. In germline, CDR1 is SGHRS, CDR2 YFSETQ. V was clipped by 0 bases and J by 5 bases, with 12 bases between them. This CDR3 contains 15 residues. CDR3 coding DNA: TGCGCCAGCAGCTTGGCTATGGGTTCGTATCAGCCCCAGCATTTT. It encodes CASSLAMGSYQPQHF.

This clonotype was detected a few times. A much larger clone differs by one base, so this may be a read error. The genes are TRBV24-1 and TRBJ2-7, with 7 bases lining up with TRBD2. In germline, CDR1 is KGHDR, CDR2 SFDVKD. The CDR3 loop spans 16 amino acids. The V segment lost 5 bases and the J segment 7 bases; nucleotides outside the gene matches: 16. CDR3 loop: CATSGRGVRSYNEQYF. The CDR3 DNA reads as TGTGCCACCAGTGGACGGGGGGTTCGCTCCTACAATGAGCAGTACTTC.

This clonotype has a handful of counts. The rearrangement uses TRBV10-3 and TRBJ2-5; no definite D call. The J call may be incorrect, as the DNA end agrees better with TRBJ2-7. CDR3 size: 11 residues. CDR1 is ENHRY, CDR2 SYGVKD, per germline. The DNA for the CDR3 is TGTGCCATCCTAATAGGCCACGAGCAGTACTTC. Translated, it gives CAILIGHEQYF.

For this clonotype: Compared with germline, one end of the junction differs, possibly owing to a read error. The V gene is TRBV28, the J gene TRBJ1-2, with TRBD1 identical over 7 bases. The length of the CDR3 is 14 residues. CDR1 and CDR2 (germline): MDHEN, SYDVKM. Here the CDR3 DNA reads TGTGCCAGCATACGGAGCGACAGGGATTATGGCCACACCTTC. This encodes CASIRSDRDYGHTF.

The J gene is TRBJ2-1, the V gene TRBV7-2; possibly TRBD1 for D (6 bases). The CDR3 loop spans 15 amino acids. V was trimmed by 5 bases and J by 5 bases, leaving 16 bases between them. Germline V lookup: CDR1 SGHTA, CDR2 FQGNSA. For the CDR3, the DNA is TGTGCCAGCAGCCAACAGGGTGGGGGACACAATGAGCAGTTCTTC. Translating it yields CASSQQGGGHNEQFF.

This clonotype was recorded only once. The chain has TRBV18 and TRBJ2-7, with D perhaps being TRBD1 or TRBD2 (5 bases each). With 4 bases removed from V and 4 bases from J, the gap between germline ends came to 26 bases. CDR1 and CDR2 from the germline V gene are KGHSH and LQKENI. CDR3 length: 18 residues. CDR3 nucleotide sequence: TGTGCCAGCTCACATTCCATTCCAGGGCCGGGACGAGGATACGAGCAGTACTTC. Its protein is CASSHSIPGPGRGYEQYF.

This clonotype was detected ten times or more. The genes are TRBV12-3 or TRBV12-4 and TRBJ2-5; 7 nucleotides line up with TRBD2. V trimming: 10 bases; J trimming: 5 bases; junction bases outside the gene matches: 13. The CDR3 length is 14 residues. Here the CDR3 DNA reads TGTGCCACCCGTAGATCTAGCGGTGAGGAGACCCAGTACTTC. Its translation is CATRRSSGEETQYF.

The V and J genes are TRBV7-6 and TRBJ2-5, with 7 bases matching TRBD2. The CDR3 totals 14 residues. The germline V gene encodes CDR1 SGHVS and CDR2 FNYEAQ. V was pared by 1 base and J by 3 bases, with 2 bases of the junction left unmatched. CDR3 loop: CASSLEAGKETQYF. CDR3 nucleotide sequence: TGTGCCAGCAGCTTAGAAGCGGGGAAAGAGACCCAGTACTTC.

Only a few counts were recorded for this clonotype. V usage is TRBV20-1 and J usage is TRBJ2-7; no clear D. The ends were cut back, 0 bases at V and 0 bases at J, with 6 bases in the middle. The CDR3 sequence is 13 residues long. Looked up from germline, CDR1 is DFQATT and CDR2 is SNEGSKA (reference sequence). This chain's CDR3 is CSARDPSSYEQYF. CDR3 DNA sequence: TGCAGTGCTAGAGACCCGAGCTCCTACGAGCAGTACTTC.

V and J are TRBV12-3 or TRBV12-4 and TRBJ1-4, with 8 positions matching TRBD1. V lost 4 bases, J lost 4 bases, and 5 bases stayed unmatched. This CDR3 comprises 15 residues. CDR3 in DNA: TGTGCCAGCAGTTCACAGGGGGTCTTTAATGAAAAACTGTTTTTT. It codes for CASSSQGVFNEKLFF.

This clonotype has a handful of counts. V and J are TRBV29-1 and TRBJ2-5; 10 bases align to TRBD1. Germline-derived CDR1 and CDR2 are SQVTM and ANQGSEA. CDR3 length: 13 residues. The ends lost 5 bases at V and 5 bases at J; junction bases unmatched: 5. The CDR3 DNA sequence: TGCAGCGTTCCGGGACAGGGGAGTGAGACCCAGTACTTC. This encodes CSVPGQGSETQYF.

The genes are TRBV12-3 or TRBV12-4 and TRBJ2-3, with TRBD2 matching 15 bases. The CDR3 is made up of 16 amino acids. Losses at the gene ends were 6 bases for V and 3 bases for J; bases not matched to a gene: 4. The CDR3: CASRGTSGGPTDTQYF. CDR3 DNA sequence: TGTGCCAGCAGGGGGACTAGCGGGGGGCCGACAGATACGCAGTATTTT.

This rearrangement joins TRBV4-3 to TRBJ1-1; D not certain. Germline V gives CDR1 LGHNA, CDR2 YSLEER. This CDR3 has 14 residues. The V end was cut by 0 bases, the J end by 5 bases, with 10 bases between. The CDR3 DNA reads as TGCGCCAGCAGCCAAGAGTTCGCAGTGACTGAAGCTTTCTTT. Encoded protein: CASSQEFAVTEAFF.

CDR3 sequence reads: CSARVMGGDYGYTF. The CDR3 region has the DNA TGCAGTGCTAGAGTCATGGGGGGAGACTATGGCTACACCTTC. The V gene is TRBV20-1, the J gene TRBJ1-2; possible D gene TRBD1, 5 bases. The germline gives CDR1 DFQATT, CDR2 SNEGSKA (reference sequence). This CDR3 is built from 14 residues. V lost 1 base, J lost 3 bases, and 12 bases lay in between.

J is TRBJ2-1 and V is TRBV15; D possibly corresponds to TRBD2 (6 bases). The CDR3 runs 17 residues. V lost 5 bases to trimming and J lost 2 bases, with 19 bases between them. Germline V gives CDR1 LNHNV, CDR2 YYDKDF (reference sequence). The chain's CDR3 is CATSQRAVANPYNEQFF. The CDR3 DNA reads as TGTGCCACCAGCCAGCGGGCAGTCGCGAACCCCTACAATGAGCAGTTCTTC.

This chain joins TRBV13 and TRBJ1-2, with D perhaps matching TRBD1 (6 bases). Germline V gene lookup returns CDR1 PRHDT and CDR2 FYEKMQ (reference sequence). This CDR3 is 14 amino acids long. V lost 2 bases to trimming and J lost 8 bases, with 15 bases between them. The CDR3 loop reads CASSLPGVSNGYTF. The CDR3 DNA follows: TGTGCCAGCAGCTTACCAGGGGTCTCAAACGGCTACACCTTC. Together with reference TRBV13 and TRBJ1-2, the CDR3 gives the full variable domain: AAGVIQSPRHLIKEKRETATLKCYPIPRHDTVYWYQQGPGQDPQFLISFYEKMQSDKGSIPDRFSAQQFSDYHSELNMSSLELGDSALYFCASSLPGVSNGYTFGSGTRLTVV.

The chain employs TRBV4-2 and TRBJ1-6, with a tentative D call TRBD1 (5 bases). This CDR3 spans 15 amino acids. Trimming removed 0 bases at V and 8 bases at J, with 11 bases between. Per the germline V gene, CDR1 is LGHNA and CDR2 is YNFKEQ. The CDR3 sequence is CASSQEGTAHSPLHF. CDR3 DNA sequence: TGTGCCAGCAGCCAAGAGGGGACGGCCCATTCACCCCTCCACTTT.

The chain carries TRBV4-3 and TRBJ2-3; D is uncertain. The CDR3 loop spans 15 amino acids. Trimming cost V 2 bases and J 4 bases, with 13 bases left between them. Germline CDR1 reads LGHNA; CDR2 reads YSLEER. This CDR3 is CASSQWADSPDTQYF. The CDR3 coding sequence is TGCGCCAGCAGCCAATGGGCGGATAGCCCAGATACGCAGTATTTT.

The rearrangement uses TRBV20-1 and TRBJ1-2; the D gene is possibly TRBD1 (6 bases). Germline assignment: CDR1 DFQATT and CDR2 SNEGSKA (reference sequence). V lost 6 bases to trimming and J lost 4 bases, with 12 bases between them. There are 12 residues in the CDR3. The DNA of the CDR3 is TGCAGTGCAAAGAGACAGGCCTATGGCTACACCTTC. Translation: CSAKRQAYGYTF.

The CDR3 protein is CASSEFSGNTIYF. CDR3 bases: TGTGCCAGCAGTGAATTCTCCGGAAACACCATATATTTT. The chain combines TRBV25-1 with TRBJ1-3, with no clear D. This CDR3 has 13 amino acids. V dropped 1 base and J dropped 4 bases, with 5 bases sitting between them. Germline CDR1 MGHDK, CDR2 SYGVNS.

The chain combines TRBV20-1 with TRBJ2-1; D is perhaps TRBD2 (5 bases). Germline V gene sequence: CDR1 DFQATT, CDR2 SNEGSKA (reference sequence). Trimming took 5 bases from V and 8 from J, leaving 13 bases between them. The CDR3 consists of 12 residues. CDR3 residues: CSAGLNGDEQFF. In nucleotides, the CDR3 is TGCAGTGCTGGCTTGAACGGGGATGAGCAGTTCTTC.

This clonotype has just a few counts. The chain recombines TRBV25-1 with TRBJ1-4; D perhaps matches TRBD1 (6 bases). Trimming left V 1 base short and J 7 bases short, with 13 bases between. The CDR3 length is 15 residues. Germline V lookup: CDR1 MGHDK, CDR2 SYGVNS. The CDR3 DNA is TGTGCCAGCAGTGAATCGGCAGGGGCGGCTGAAAAACTGTTTTTT. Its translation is CASSESAGAAEKLFF.

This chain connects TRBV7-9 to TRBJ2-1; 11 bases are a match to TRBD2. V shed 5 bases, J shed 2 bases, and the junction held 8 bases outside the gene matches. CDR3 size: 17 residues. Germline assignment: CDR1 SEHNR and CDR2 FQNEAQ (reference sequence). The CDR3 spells CASSPSRLAGTYNEQFF. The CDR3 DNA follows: TGTGCCAGCAGCCCATCTAGACTAGCGGGGACCTACAATGAGCAGTTCTTC.

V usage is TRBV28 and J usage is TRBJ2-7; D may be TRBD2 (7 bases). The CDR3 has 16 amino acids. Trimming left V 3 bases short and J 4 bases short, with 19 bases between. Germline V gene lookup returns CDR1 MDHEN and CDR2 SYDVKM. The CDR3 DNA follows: TGTGCCAGCAGTTTGGTAGGGGGGGCAGCATTATACGAGCAGTACTTC. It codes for CASSLVGGAALYEQYF.

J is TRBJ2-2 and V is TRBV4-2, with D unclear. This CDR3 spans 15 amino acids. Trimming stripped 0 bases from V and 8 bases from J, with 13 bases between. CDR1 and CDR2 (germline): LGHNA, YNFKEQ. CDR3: CASSQDRSSEGELFF. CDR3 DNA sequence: TGTGCCAGCAGCCAAGATCGTTCCAGTGAAGGGGAGCTGTTTTTT.

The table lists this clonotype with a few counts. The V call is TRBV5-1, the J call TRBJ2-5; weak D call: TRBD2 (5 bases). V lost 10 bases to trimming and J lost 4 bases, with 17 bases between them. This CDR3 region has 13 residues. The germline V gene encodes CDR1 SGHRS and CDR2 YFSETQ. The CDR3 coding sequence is TGCGCCTTTGAGGTGACTATGGGAGAGACCCAGTACTTC. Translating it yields CAFEVTMGETQYF.

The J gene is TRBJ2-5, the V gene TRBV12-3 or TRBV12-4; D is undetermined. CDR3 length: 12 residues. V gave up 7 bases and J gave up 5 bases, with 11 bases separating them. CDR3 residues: CASTGSGETQYF. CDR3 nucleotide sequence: TGTGCCAGCACCGGGTCGGGTGAGACCCAGTACTTC.